The 14 T cell receptor beta chains below were found in one sample sequenced in a study of radiation and T cells in renal cell carcinoma. Time point described: baseline pretreatment blood. Treatment specified: 15 Gy SBRT to primary tumor, nephrectomy 4 weeks later. The table came from immunoSEQ multiplex PCR; TCRdb's copy has only in-frame clones and leaves some out. This sample has 130,000 or so clones, with around four fifths found just once. The sample consisted of blood, taken from a patient whose treatment included radiotherapy and nephrectomy. Every receptor here comes from a woman between 45 and 65 years old with renal cell carcinoma.

V usage is TRBV4-3 and J usage is TRBJ1-2; possible D gene TRBD1, 6 bases. Trimming cost V 0 bases and J 7 bases, with 12 bases left between them. The CDR3 is made up of 14 amino acids. Germline CDR1 LGHNA, CDR2 YSLEER. Written as DNA, the CDR3 is TGCGCCAGCAGCCAAGATACGGGGGGCATTGGCTACACCTTC. Translation gives CASSQDTGGIGYTF.

The chain couples TRBV4-1 to TRBJ1-1, with 9 bases that match TRBD1. Germline CDR1 and CDR2: MGHRA and YSYEKL. The J segment lost 4 bases and the V segment lost 4 bases, leaving 7 bases of the junction unmatched. The CDR3 contains 15 residues. The CDR3, as DNA: TGCGCCAGCAGCCGGGGACAGGGAGGGGTCACTGAAGCTTTCTTT. Protein: CASSRGQGGVTEAFF.

The V call is TRBV2, the J call TRBJ2-1, with 8 bases matching TRBD2. V was clipped by 6 bases and J by 2 bases; unmatched bases: 3. CDR1 and CDR2 from the germline V gene are SNHLY and FYNNEI. CDR3 length equals 14 residues. This chain's CDR3 is CASSGTSAYNEQFF. CDR3 nucleotides: TGTGCCAGCAGCGGGACTAGTGCCTACAATGAGCAGTTCTTC.

On this clone itself: Other nucleotide sequences in the sample specify the same CDR3. The rearrangement uses TRBV14 and TRBJ1-1; D is ambiguous. CDR3 length: 14 residues. V was pared by 5 bases and J by 4 bases, with 14 bases between. Germline V gene data show CDR1 as SGHDN and CDR2 as FVKESK. The CDR3 DNA reads TGTGCCAGCAGCATACCGGGCGTCGGCACTGAAGCTTTCTTT. Protein: CASSIPGVGTEAFF.

The chain employs TRBV6-5 and TRBJ2-7; D is ambiguous. The CDR3 length is 15 residues. Germline values: CDR1 MNHEY, CDR2 SVGAGI. V lost 2 bases and J 4 bases, leaving 15 bases between the germline ends. In DNA form, the CDR3 reads TGTGCCAGCAGTTACGATTCTAGGGAAGGTTACGAGCAGTACTTC. Translating it yields CASSYDSREGYEQYF.

V is TRBV30 and J is TRBJ2-5, with 8 bases identical to TRBD2. The CDR3 is 17 residues long. Losses at the gene ends were 1 base for V and 5 bases for J; bases not matched to a gene: 15. The V gene's germline CDR1 is GTSNPN and CDR2 SVGIG (reference sequence). CDR3 region: CAWSAPEAAGGTETQYF. The CDR3 region has the DNA TGTGCCTGGAGTGCCCCTGAGGCCGCGGGGGGCACTGAGACCCAGTACTTC. The full variable domain, in which reference TRBV30 and TRBJ2-5 provide the parts outside the CDR3, is SQTIHQWPATLVQPVGSPLSLECTVEGTSNPNLYWYRQAAGRGLQLLFYSVGIGQISSEVPQNLSASRPQDRQFILSSKKLLLSDSGFYLCAWSAPEAAGGTETQYFGPGTRLLVL.

CDR3 sequence (DNA): TGTGCCTGGAGTGTACTGGGAGCTAGGGGGTACCAGTACTTC. As protein: CAWSVLGARGYQYF. This sequence joins TRBV30 and TRBJ2-7; tentative D call: TRBD1 (6 bases). CDR1 GTSNPN and CDR2 SVGIG come from the germline V gene (reference sequence). V was pared by 0 bases and J by 10 bases, with 19 bases between. The CDR3 has 14 amino acids.

Only a few counts were recorded for this clone. The V and J genes are TRBV28 and TRBJ1-5; D is undetermined. Germline loops: CDR1 MDHEN, CDR2 SYDVKM. The V and J ends lost 6 bases and 2 bases respectively, with 8 bases between them. The CDR3 covers 13 residues. Written as DNA, the CDR3 is TGTGCCAGCAGAGAAATGGGCAATCAGCCCCAGCATTTT. Encoded protein: CASREMGNQPQHF.

The J gene is TRBJ2-1, the V gene TRBV9; D is perhaps TRBD2 (6 bases). The CDR3 has 13 residues. V dropped 3 bases and J dropped 6 bases, with 10 bases sitting between them. CDR1 and CDR2 from the germline V gene are SGDLS and YYNGEE. CDR3 loop: CASSGRRANEQFF. The CDR3 nucleotides read TGTGCCAGCAGCGGAAGGAGGGCCAATGAGCAGTTCTTC.

The chain carries TRBV28 and TRBJ1-1; D is uncertain. Trimming pared 8 bases from V and 1 base from J, leaving 11 bases between. Looked up from germline, CDR1 is MDHEN and CDR2 is SYDVKM. The CDR3 is made up of 13 amino acids. CDR3 bases: TGTGCCAGCTGGACCCTGGCGAACACTGAAGCTTTCTTT. Protein: CASWTLANTEAFF.

At least ten counts were recorded for this clone. The chain joins TRBV7-2 to TRBJ1-1, with D unresolved. The CDR3 spans 15 residues. With 1 base removed from V and 4 bases from J, the gap between germline ends came to 13 bases. Germline loops: CDR1 SGHTA, CDR2 FQGNSA. The CDR3 sequence is CASSLVGAGSTEAFF. CDR3 nucleotides: TGTGCCAGCAGCTTAGTGGGTGCCGGGAGCACTGAAGCTTTCTTT.

J is TRBJ1-2 and V is TRBV30; 8 nucleotides match TRBD1. The CDR3 has 13 amino acids. J was trimmed by 4 bases and V by 4 bases; bases with no gene match: 5. Per germline, CDR1 GTSNPN and CDR2 SVGIG (reference sequence). The CDR3 here is CAWTPTGAYGYTF. In DNA form, the CDR3 reads TGTGCCTGGACCCCGACAGGGGCCTATGGCTACACCTTC.

V usage is TRBV9 and J usage is TRBJ2-5, with D possibly being TRBD1 (6 bases). V lost 0 bases, J lost 4 bases, and 16 bases lay in between. The germline V gene encodes CDR1 SGDLS and CDR2 YYNGEE. CDR3 length: 16 amino acids. CDR3 DNA sequence: TGTGCCAGCAGCGTAGGAGGGGGACAAGGGGCAGAGACCCAGTACTTC. It translates to CASSVGGGQGAETQYF.

This chain joins TRBV2 and TRBJ1-2; D is ambiguous. This CDR3 spans 13 amino acids. Germline V gene lookup returns CDR1 SNHLY and CDR2 FYNNEI. V lost 8 bases, J lost 3 bases, and 13 bases lay in between. The CDR3 sequence: CASSGQPYYGYTF. The CDR3 region has the DNA TGTGCCAGCTCTGGGCAGCCTTACTATGGCTACACCTTC. The variable domain in full, with the rest retrieved from reference TRBV2 and TRBJ1-2, is EPEVTQTPSHQVTQMGQEVILRCVPISNHLYFYWYRQILGQKVEFLVSFYNNEISEKSEIFDDQFSVERPDGSNFTLKIRSTKLEDSAMYFCASSGQPYYGYTFGSGTRLTVV.